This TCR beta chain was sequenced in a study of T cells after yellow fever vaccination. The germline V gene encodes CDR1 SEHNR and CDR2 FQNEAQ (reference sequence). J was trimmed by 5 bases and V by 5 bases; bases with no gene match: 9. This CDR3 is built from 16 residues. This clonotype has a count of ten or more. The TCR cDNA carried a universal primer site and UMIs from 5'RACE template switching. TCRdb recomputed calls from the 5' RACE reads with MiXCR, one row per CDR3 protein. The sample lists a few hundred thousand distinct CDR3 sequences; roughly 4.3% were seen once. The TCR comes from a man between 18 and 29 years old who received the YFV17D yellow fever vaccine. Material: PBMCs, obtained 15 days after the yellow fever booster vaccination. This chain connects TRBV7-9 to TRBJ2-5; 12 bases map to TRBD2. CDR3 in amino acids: CASSARLAGDPETQYF. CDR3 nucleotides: TGTGCCAGCAGCGCCCGACTAGCGGGGGATCCGGAGACCCAGTACTTC.